The 15 T cell receptor beta chains below come from one sample, sequenced in a study of T cells in Graves' hyperthyroidism and ophthalmopathy. RNA transcripts yielded amplified TCR beta CDR3 regions. The study used the HTBI primer set for a first-round RT-PCR of the TCR CDR3. One entry per CDR3 protein results from TCRdb running MiXCR on the multiplex PCR reads. The sample shows about 680,000 distinct CDR3 sequences, around a third of them seen only once. Sequenced input: blood. All receptors come from a woman in her thirties or forties with Graves' hyperthyroidism.

The chain has TRBV29-1 and TRBJ2-5; TRBD1 matches 10 bases. The CDR3 is 19 amino acids. CDR1 is SQVTM and CDR2 is ANQGSEA in the germline V gene. V shed 0 bases, J shed 9 bases, and the junction held 22 bases outside the gene matches. In DNA form, the CDR3 reads TGCAGCGTTGAAGACGTTAGGGACAGGGGAGGCAATAGCAATCAGCCCCAGTACTTC. Protein: CSVEDVRDRGGNSNQPQYF. Looking up the rest from reference TRBV29-1 and TRBJ2-5 gives the full variable domain: SAVISQKPSRDICQRGTSLTIQCQVDSQVTMMFWYRQQPGQSLTLIATANQGSEATYESGFVIDKFPISRPNLTFSTLTVSNMSPEDSSIYLCSVEDVRDRGGNSNQPQYFGPGTRLLVL.

This clonotype has only one observation. With a much larger clone just one base away, this may be a read error. The CDR3 does not close with the conserved phenylalanine or tryptophan, likely indicating a read error. J is TRBJ1-6 and V is TRBV7-2; 7 nucleotides agree with TRBD1. V dropped 2 bases and J dropped 0; count of bases not matched to a gene: 7. This CDR3 spans 18 amino acids. Per germline, CDR1 SGHTA and CDR2 FQGNSA. The CDR3 is CASSLRTGSSSYNSPLHL. DNA for the CDR3: TGTGCCAGCAGCTTAAGGACAGGTTCGAGCTCCTATAATTCACCCCTCCACCTT.

The V call is TRBV14, the J call TRBJ2-7; 9 positions agree with TRBD2. Looked up from germline, CDR1 is SGHDN and CDR2 is FVKESK. The CDR3 contains 15 residues. Trimming removed 3 bases from V and 3 bases from J; junction bases left unmatched: 6. The CDR3 sequence: CASSQTSGHIYEQYF. The CDR3 DNA follows: TGTGCCAGCAGCCAGACTAGCGGCCACATCTACGAGCAGTACTTC.

This chain uses TRBV5-5 with TRBJ2-5, with D possibly TRBD1 on 5 matching bases. Germline-derived CDR1 and CDR2 are SGHKS and YYEKEE (reference sequence). This CDR3 has 16 amino acids. With 4 bases removed from V and 5 bases from J, the gap between germline ends came to 21 bases. In DNA form, the CDR3 reads TGTGCCAGCAGCCAAGGATCGTGGCAGGGTGGGGAGACCCAGTACTTC. Residues: CASSQGSWQGGETQYF.

This clonotype was picked up many times. The J gene is TRBJ1-2, the V gene TRBV3-1; no clear D. V was cut by 1 base and J by 8 bases, with 5 bases left in between. Per the germline V gene, CDR1 is LGHDT and CDR2 is YNNKEL (reference sequence). The CDR3 covers 11 residues. The DNA of the CDR3 is TGTGCCAGCAGCCAAGCTCAGGGCTACACCTTC. This encodes CASSQAQGYTF.

This clonotype has only a few counts. CDR3 bases: TGTGCCAGCAGTGAATCGGGGCGGGGTCCCCCCGGGACCCAGTACTTC. Its protein is CASSESGRGPPGTQYF. The rearrangement joins TRBV2 to TRBJ2-5; D might be TRBD2 (6 bases). V was shortened by 2 bases and J by 7 bases, with 20 bases between the two germline ends. The CDR3 is 16 residues long. Germline CDR1 reads SNHLY; CDR2 reads FYNNEI.

Details on this clonotype: The germline gene is not matched at one end of the junction; a read error may be the cause. The chain combines TRBV7-9 with TRBJ2-7, with D perhaps matching TRBD2 (6 bases). The length of the CDR3 is 15 residues. Germline CDR1 is SEHNR and CDR2 is FQNEAQ (reference sequence). CDR3 sequence: CASSLVRGSILEQYF. CDR3 DNA: TGTGCCAGCAGTTTAGTCCGGGGGAGTATTCTCGAGCAGTACTTC.

The chain recombines TRBV7-9 with TRBJ1-2, with 8 bases aligning to TRBD1. The CDR3 has 15 residues. The junction had 11 bases not matched to a gene; V was cut back by 3 bases and J by 8 bases. Germline assignment: CDR1 SEHNR and CDR2 FQNEAQ (reference sequence). This CDR3 is CASSLSPGGRLGYTF. CDR3 sequence (DNA): TGTGCCAGCAGCTTGTCCCCAGGGGGCAGGTTAGGCTACACCTTC. Using reference TRBV7-9 and TRBJ1-2 for the parts outside the CDR3, the full variable domain is DTGVSQNPRHKITKRGQNVTFRCDPISEHNRLYWYRQTLGQGPEFLTYFQNEAQLEKSRLLSDRFSAERPKGSFSTLEIQRTEQGDSAMYLCASSLSPGGRLGYTFGSGTRLTVV.

In its sample, this clonotype was seen many times. V and J are TRBV19 and TRBJ1-5; D is ambiguous. In germline, CDR1 is LNHDA, CDR2 SQIVND (reference sequence). This CDR3 has 14 amino acids. With 1 base removed from V and 8 bases from J, the gap between germline ends came to 12 bases. As DNA, the CDR3 is TGTGCCAGTAGTATAGTCACCAGCCTTGAGCCCCAGCATTTT. Its protein product is CASSIVTSLEPQHF.

V usage is TRBV12-3 or TRBV12-4 and J usage is TRBJ2-7; either TRBD1 or TRBD2 may supply D (5 bases each). The CDR3 totals 14 residues. V lost 7 bases and J 2 bases, leaving 15 bases between the germline ends. Written as DNA, the CDR3 is TGTGCCAGCACCTCCGGGACGGAGACCTACGAGCAGTACTTC. Its translation: CASTSGTETYEQYF.

The chain combines TRBV4-1 with TRBJ1-4; 7 nucleotides align to TRBD1. V lost 6 bases to trimming and J lost 5 bases; unmatched junction nucleotides: 12. In germline, CDR1 is MGHRA, CDR2 YSYEKL. The CDR3 spans 16 residues. DNA for the CDR3: TGCGCCAGCAGACCTCCGGGACAGAAAACAAATGAAAAACTGTTTTTT. This sequence encodes CASRPPGQKTNEKLFF.

This clonotype was counted only a few times. V gene TRBV20-1 combines with J gene TRBJ2-5; 10 nucleotides line up with TRBD2. The CDR3 contains 15 residues. The V and J ends lost 3 bases and 10 bases, in that order; junction bases with no gene match: 14. Germline CDR1 is DFQATT and CDR2 is SNEGSKA (reference sequence). The DNA of the CDR3 is TGCAGTGCTAGGATAGCGGGAGGTGTGCAGGAGGTCCAGTACTTC. Residues: CSARIAGGVQEVQYF.

The CDR3 protein is CAISTGTGWDEQFF. In DNA form, the CDR3 reads TGTGCCATCAGTACCGGGACAGGGTGGGATGAGCAGTTCTTC. The chain carries TRBV10-3 and TRBJ2-1; 9 bases map to TRBD1. CDR3 size: 14 residues. CDR1 and CDR2 from the germline V gene are ENHRY and SYGVKD. With V trimmed by 5 bases and J by 8 bases, 7 bases remained unmatched.

This clonotype appeared a single time. The chain recombines TRBV29-1 with TRBJ2-5; 7 positions match TRBD2. The J call is uncertain, as TRBJ2-1 better fits the DNA end. The CDR3 loop spans 14 amino acids. The V gene's germline CDR1 is SQVTM and CDR2 ANQGSEA. CDR3 amino acids: CSVEDRASGNEQFF. The CDR3 nucleotides are TGCAGCGTTGAAGATAGGGCTAGCGGCAATGAGCAGTTCTTC.

A note on this clonotype: A much larger clone sits a single nucleotide away, making a read error possible. The chain recombines TRBV9 with TRBJ2-7; D remains ambiguous. This CDR3 comprises 13 residues. The germline V gene encodes CDR1 SGDLS and CDR2 YYNGEE. The CDR3, as DNA: TGTGCCAGCAGCGGAGCAACAGCCTACAAGCAGTACTTC. As protein: CASSGATAYKQYF. The whole variable domain, remainder taken from reference TRBV9 and TRBJ2-7, is DSGVTQTPKHLITATGQRVTLRCSPRSGDLSVYWYQQSLDQGLQFLIQYYNGEERAKGNILERFSAQQFPDLHSELNLSSLELGDSALYFCASSGATAYKQYFGPGTRLTVT.